The 13 T cell receptor beta chains in this list originate from one sample, sequenced in a study of shared clonotypes between healthy human individuals. Clones were sequenced by immunoSEQ multiplex PCR, and TCRdb holds only the in-frame ones, with some missing. The sample shows 900,000 to 1,200,000 clones, around 82% of them seen only once. The sequenced material came from memory CD4+ T cells from PBMCs. Subset specified: CD45RA-negative fraction. Source of these receptors: a man between 18 and 29 years old in good health. Some clones in this sample may be carry-over from other donors' samples.

This sequence joins TRBV5-8 and TRBJ2-2, with 7 bases aligning to TRBD2. The CDR3 covers 15 residues. The germline gives CDR1 SGHTS, CDR2 YDEGEE. V gave up 0 bases and J gave up 3 bases; unmatched junction bases: 2. The CDR3 loop reads CASSLGLAYTGELFF. For the CDR3, the DNA is TGTGCCAGCAGCTTGGGACTAGCCTACACCGGGGAGCTGTTTTTT. Full variable domain (outside the CDR3, taken from reference TRBV5-8 and TRBJ2-2): EAGVTQSPTHLIKTRGQQATLRCSPISGHTSVYWYQQALGLGLQFLLWYDEGEERNRGNFPPRFSGRQFPNYSSELNVNALELEDSALYLCASSLGLAYTGELFFGEGSRLTVL.

The table lists this clone with a few counts. The chain is built from TRBV29-1 and TRBJ2-1; TRBD2 matches 11 bases. V shed 6 bases, J shed 7 bases, and the junction held 8 bases outside the gene matches. In germline, CDR1 is SQVTM, CDR2 ANQGSEA. CDR3 size: 14 residues. The CDR3 protein is CSVLAGGPWNEQFF. The CDR3 bases are TGCAGCGTATTAGCGGGAGGGCCGTGGAATGAGCAGTTCTTC.

V is TRBV5-1 and J is TRBJ2-5, with 16 bases fitting TRBD2. V lost 4 bases and J lost 6; bases outside the gene matches: 6. This CDR3 comprises 16 residues. Germline V lookup: CDR1 SGHRS, CDR2 YFSETQ. CDR3 DNA sequence: TGCGCCAGCAGCCCGGGACTAGCGGGAGGGGGGAAGACCCAGTACTTC. Amino acid sequence: CASSPGLAGGGKTQYF.

The V and J genes are TRBV28 and TRBJ1-2, with D hard to call. With 10 bases removed from V and 1 base from J, the gap between germline ends came to 13 bases. The CDR3 totals 13 residues. Germline V gene lookup returns CDR1 MDHEN and CDR2 SYDVKM. CDR3 in amino acids: CAITPGFNYGYTF. CDR3 nucleotides: TGTGCCATTACGCCCGGGTTTAACTATGGCTACACCTTC.

The rearrangement joins TRBV5-1 to TRBJ2-5; D is perhaps TRBD1 (5 bases). This CDR3 comprises 16 residues. Trimming cost V 3 bases and J 3 bases, with 18 bases left between them. The germline V gene encodes CDR1 SGHRS and CDR2 YFSETQ. The CDR3 DNA reads TGCGCCAGCAGCTCTCGACCGGAGCAGGGCAAAGAGACCCAGTACTTC. This translates into CASSSRPEQGKETQYF.

This clone was detected many times. Other DNA sequences in this sample translate to the same CDR3. This rearrangement joins TRBV13 to TRBJ2-3; 10 nucleotides agree with TRBD2. V was pared by 3 bases and J by 1 base, with 4 bases of the junction left unmatched. The germline V gene encodes CDR1 PRHDT and CDR2 FYEKMQ (reference sequence). This CDR3 has 16 amino acids. CDR3 region: CASSLVSGRGTDTQYF. In DNA, the CDR3 is TGTGCCAGCAGCTTGGTAAGCGGGAGGGGCACAGATACGCAGTATTTT. The full variable domain, rest sourced from reference TRBV13 and TRBJ2-3, is AAGVIQSPRHLIKEKRETATLKCYPIPRHDTVYWYQQGPGQDPQFLISFYEKMQSDKGSIPDRFSAQQFSDYHSELNMSSLELGDSALYFCASSLVSGRGTDTQYFGPGTRLTVL.

The chain employs TRBV4-1 and TRBJ2-1; no clear D gene. CDR3 length: 16 amino acids. Deletions cut 0 bases from V and 2 bases from J, with 11 bases between. Germline CDR1 MGHRA, CDR2 YSYEKL. In DNA form, the CDR3 reads TGCGCCAGCAGCCAAGATATTTCAGTCCCCTACAATGAGCAGTTCTTC. It translates to CASSQDISVPYNEQFF.

The chain is built from TRBV5-1 and TRBJ1-2, with D tentatively TRBD1 (5 bases). Trimming pared 0 bases from V and 8 bases from J, leaving 14 bases between. This CDR3 has 14 residues. Per the germline V gene, CDR1 is SGHRS and CDR2 is YFSETQ. As DNA, the CDR3 is TGCGCCAGCAGCTTGGTAGGGCCAGGGCTCGGCTACACCTTC. Protein: CASSLVGPGLGYTF.

This clone was detected a few times. The DNA for the CDR3 is TGTGCCAGCTCACCCACGGGCCATCAGCCCCAGCATTTT. Translated, it gives CASSPTGHQPQHF. The chain has TRBV18 and TRBJ1-5; D gene uncertain. Trimming removed 3 bases at V and 5 bases at J, with 8 bases between. The CDR3 consists of 13 residues. Germline V gene sequence: CDR1 KGHSH, CDR2 LQKENI.

V and J are TRBV7-6 and TRBJ2-2, with 7 nucleotides matching TRBD2. CDR3 length: 16 amino acids. V shed 5 bases and J 1 base; nucleotides not matched to a gene: 7. Germline CDR1 reads SGHVS; CDR2 reads FNYEAQ. CDR3 sequence (DNA): TGTGCCAGCAGCGGGAGGGTAGCGGGGAACACCGGGGAGCTGTTTTTT. Protein sequence: CASSGRVAGNTGELFF.

A remark on this clone: One junction end disagrees with the germline gene, perhaps due to a read error. The same CDR3 arises from other DNA sequences in this sample as well. CDR3 DNA: TGTGCCAGCAGCGAAGCCCGAGAGACCCAGTACTTC. This sequence encodes CASSEARETQYF. The chain combines TRBV6-1 with TRBJ2-5; D unclear. Germline CDR1 MNHNS, CDR2 SASEGT. The CDR3 totals 12 residues.

J is TRBJ1-2 and V is TRBV28, with D possibly matching TRBD1 (5 bases). The germline V gene encodes CDR1 MDHEN and CDR2 SYDVKM. The CDR3 contains 14 residues. V dropped 6 bases and J dropped 2 bases, with 13 bases sitting between them. The CDR3 protein is CASSSGQGNYGYTF. In DNA, the CDR3 is TGTGCCAGCAGCTCGGGGCAGGGAAACTATGGCTACACCTTC.

This rearrangement joins TRBV2 to TRBJ2-4; the D is unclear. The CDR3 has 14 residues. Germline V lookup: CDR1 SNHLY, CDR2 FYNNEI. V was clipped by 5 bases and J by 0 bases, with 8 bases between them. In DNA, the CDR3 is TGTGCCAGCAGTCCCCGACTAGCCAAAAACATTCAGTACTTC. This translates into CASSPRLAKNIQYF.